These 25 T cell receptor beta chains originate from one sample sequenced in a study of neurological immune-mediated disorders. TCRdb ran MiXCR on the 5' RACE reads and lists one entry per CDR3 protein. The table includes about 70,000 distinct CDR3 sequences, around 4.8% detected once. Material for sequencing was PBMCs. These receptors were obtained from a woman in her 70s with multiple sclerosis.

This clonotype was found many times. The rearrangement links TRBV5-5 to TRBJ2-1, with D unresolved. Germline CDR1 reads SGHKS; CDR2 reads YYEKEE (reference sequence). The CDR3 loop spans 15 amino acids. V lost 0 bases and J lost 9, with 16 bases in between. The CDR3 region is CASSLGLQSWAEQFF. DNA for the CDR3: TGTGCCAGCAGCTTGGGTCTACAGAGCTGGGCTGAGCAGTTCTTC.

This clonotype was counted many times. The rearrangement links TRBV5-1 to TRBJ2-3; TRBD1 agrees at 7 bases. The CDR3 runs 15 residues. Germline values: CDR1 SGHRS, CDR2 YFSETQ. V gave up 4 bases and J gave up 2 bases; unmatched junction bases: 7. The CDR3 sequence is CASSINRGFTDTQYF. The DNA for the CDR3 is TGCGCCAGCAGCATCAACAGGGGTTTCACAGATACGCAGTATTTT.

This clonotype appeared many times. The V gene is TRBV7-2, the J gene TRBJ1-2; no clear D. Trimming removed 1 base from V and 8 bases from J, with 11 bases in between. This CDR3 region has 13 residues. Germline V gene sequence: CDR1 SGHTA, CDR2 FQGNSA. CDR3 in DNA: TGTGCCAGCAGCTTAGATTTCACCCAGGGCTACACCTTC. As protein: CASSLDFTQGYTF.

This clonotype was counted many times. The rearrangement uses TRBV12-3 or TRBV12-4 and TRBJ1-1, with D perhaps TRBD1 (6 bases). V lost 8 bases, J lost 8 bases, and 21 bases lay in between. The CDR3 is made up of 14 amino acids. In DNA form, the CDR3 reads TGTGCCAGCCAGTTTCTTCCCGGGGGCGGGGAAGCTTTCTTT. It specifies CASQFLPGGGEAFF.

This clonotype appeared a few times. The chain couples TRBV6-5 to TRBJ2-7; D is possibly TRBD2 (6 bases). Germline CDR1 reads MNHEY; CDR2 reads SVGAGI. V lost 2 bases to trimming and J lost 0 bases, with 8 bases between them. The CDR3 is 14 amino acids. The CDR3 loop reads CASSYGGVSYEQYF. CDR3 nucleotides: TGTGCCAGCAGTTACGGCGGGGTCTCCTACGAGCAGTACTTC.

This clonotype was picked up many times. In DNA, the CDR3 is TGCAGCGTTGAAGACAGGGGGTCCACAGATACGCAGTATTTT. Amino acids: CSVEDRGSTDTQYF. The rearrangement joins TRBV29-1 to TRBJ2-3; 7 nucleotides match TRBD1. With V trimmed by 0 bases and J by 2 bases, 2 bases remained unmatched. Germline loops: CDR1 SQVTM, CDR2 ANQGSEA. The CDR3 is 14 amino acids.

This clonotype occurred many times. The V call is TRBV20-1, the J call TRBJ2-3, with TRBD2 matching over 10 bases. Germline CDR1 is DFQATT and CDR2 is SNEGSKA (reference sequence). J was trimmed by 2 bases and V by 5 bases; bases with no gene match: 10. The CDR3 has 16 residues. The CDR3 loop reads CSARTSGRRFTDTQYF. As DNA, the CDR3 is TGCAGTGCTCGGACTAGCGGAAGAAGATTCACAGATACGCAGTATTTT.

This clonotype showed up many times. The chain joins TRBV12-5 to TRBJ2-3; a possible D gene is TRBD1 (6 bases). Germline V gene sequence: CDR1 LGHNT, CDR2 FRNRAP. This CDR3 has 16 residues. V was pared by 4 bases and J by 0 bases, with 14 bases between. CDR3 amino acids: CASGSHRASSTDTQYF. The CDR3 DNA sequence: TGTGCTAGTGGTTCGCACAGGGCCTCTAGCACAGATACGCAGTATTTT.

There are many counts of this clonotype. The genes are TRBV7-2 and TRBJ2-7; 14 bases align to TRBD2. V shed 5 bases, J shed 7 bases, and the junction held 10 bases outside the gene matches. Germline lookup yields CDR1 SGHTA and CDR2 FQGNSA. The CDR3 is 16 residues long. This CDR3 reads CASSPARLAGGGEQYF. The CDR3 nucleotides are TGTGCCAGCAGCCCTGCCCGACTAGCGGGAGGGGGAGAGCAGTACTTC.

This clonotype was found many times. The CDR3 DNA sequence: TGTGCCAGCAGCTTCGACAGGAGTGCAGATACGCAGTATTTT. It yields the protein CASSFDRSADTQYF. This chain joins TRBV7-7 and TRBJ2-3, with D perhaps matching TRBD1 (6 bases). This CDR3 has 14 amino acids. V gave up 3 bases and J gave up 4 bases, with 11 bases separating them. Germline-derived CDR1 and CDR2 are SSHAT and FNYEAQ (reference sequence).

This clonotype was detected many times. The V call is TRBV10-3, the J call TRBJ1-1; D is possibly TRBD1 (6 bases). The germline V gene encodes CDR1 ENHRY and CDR2 SYGVKD. The V and J ends lost 10 bases and 0 bases respectively, with 15 bases between them. The CDR3 has 14 residues. DNA of the CDR3: TGTGCCACCCATTCAGGGGACTTGAACACTGAAGCTTTCTTT. It is translated as CATHSGDLNTEAFF.

This clonotype was seen many times. The genes are TRBV12-3 or TRBV12-4 and TRBJ2-1; D call uncertain. V was cut by 1 base and J by 1 base, with 2 bases left in between. This CDR3 comprises 13 residues. The CDR3 DNA reads TGTGCCAGCAGTTTAGTTTCCTACAATGAGCAGTTCTTC. Translation: CASSLVSYNEQFF.

This clonotype was observed at least ten times. V is TRBV4-1 and J is TRBJ1-3; D is unresolved. CDR3 length equals 14 residues. Trimming stripped 4 bases from V and 3 bases from J, with 10 bases between. The V gene's germline CDR1 is MGHRA and CDR2 YSYEKL. The CDR3, as DNA: TGCGCCAGCAGCCCCGCTGGGGTTGGAAACACCATATATTTT. This encodes CASSPAGVGNTIYF.

The table lists this clonotype with many counts. The J gene is TRBJ2-7, the V gene TRBV5-6; D could derive from TRBD1 or TRBD2 (5 bases each). CDR3 length: 15 residues. Germline V gives CDR1 SGHDT, CDR2 YYEEEE. V dropped 4 bases and J dropped 3 bases, with 17 bases sitting between them. This chain's CDR3 is CASSPRGAGSYEQYF. In DNA form, the CDR3 reads TGTGCCAGCAGCCCCCGAGGGGCAGGAAGCTACGAGCAGTACTTC.

This clonotype was picked up a small number of times. The V call is TRBV7-2, the J call TRBJ2-3; D is undetermined. This CDR3 has 12 residues. Trimming removed 6 bases at V and 2 bases at J, with 6 bases between. Germline assignment: CDR1 SGHTA and CDR2 FQGNSA. CDR3 residues: CASRGSTDTQYF. CDR3 sequence (DNA): TGTGCCAGCAGAGGTTCCACAGATACGCAGTATTTT.

V usage is TRBV7-9 and J usage is TRBJ2-2; D remains ambiguous. V was clipped by 5 bases and J by 2 bases, with 15 bases between them. Germline CDR1 SEHNR, CDR2 FQNEAQ (reference sequence). CDR3 length equals 16 residues. In DNA, the CDR3 is TGTGCCAGCAGCCCTACACCCACGGACAACACCGGGGAGCTGTTTTTT. Translation gives CASSPTPTDNTGELFF.

This clonotype was seen ten or more times. This chain uses TRBV15 with TRBJ2-1; unclear D gene. The CDR3 is 13 residues long. Germline assignment: CDR1 LNHNV and CDR2 YYDKDF (reference sequence). The ends were cut back, 0 bases at V and 10 bases at J, with 10 bases in the middle. CDR3 region: CATSRDKETEQFF. The DNA of the CDR3 is TGTGCCACCAGCAGAGATAAGGAGACAGAGCAGTTCTTC.

This clonotype was detected ten times or more. The rearrangement links TRBV7-6 to TRBJ2-5, with D hard to call. This CDR3 contains 14 residues. Trimming left V 2 bases short and J 1 base short, with 8 bases between. Germline CDR1 and CDR2: SGHVS and FNYEAQ. The CDR3 DNA follows: TGTGCCAGCAGCTTAACTAACGGCCAAGAGACCCAGTACTTC. Translating it yields CASSLTNGQETQYF. The whole variable domain, filled in from reference TRBV7-6 and TRBJ2-5, reads GAGVSQSPRYKVTKRGQDVALRCDPISGHVSLYWYRQALGQGPEFLTYFNYEAQQDKSGLPNDRFSAERPEGSISTLTIQRTEQRDSAMYRCASSLTNGQETQYFGPGTRLLVL.

This clonotype was recorded many times. The chain is built from TRBV25-1 and TRBJ2-3; tentative D call: TRBD1 (6 bases). This CDR3 is built from 15 residues. The V end was cut by 3 bases, the J end by 3 bases, with 13 bases between. The germline CDR1 and CDR2 sequences are MGHDK and SYGVNS. The chain's CDR3 is CASSDTGTHTDTQYF. In DNA, the CDR3 is TGTGCCAGCAGTGACACCGGGACACATACAGATACGCAGTATTTT.

This clonotype turned up a few times. CDR3 sequence reads: CASSRSGGQETQYF. The DNA of the CDR3 is TGTGCCAGCAGTAGATCCGGCGGGCAAGAGACCCAGTACTTC. The genes are TRBV27 and TRBJ2-5; TRBD2 might be the D (5 bases). Trimming cost V 5 bases and J 2 bases, with 12 bases left between them. This CDR3 has 14 residues. Germline CDR1 reads MNHEY; CDR2 reads SMNVEV (reference sequence).

Details on this clonotype: An end of the junction does not agree with germline; a read error may underlie this. The chain couples TRBV7-9 to TRBJ2-4; D perhaps matches TRBD2 (6 bases). The CDR3 contains 11 residues. The germline CDR1 and CDR2 sequences are SEHNR and FQNEAQ (reference sequence). The CDR3 here is CASTPRGRLDF. In nucleotides, the CDR3 is TGTGCCAGCACCCCCCGGGGCAGACTAGACTTC.

On this clonotype itself: Possible read error: a much larger clone is one base away. This likely comes from a read error, as the CDR3 has no conserved phenylalanine or tryptophan at its end. The rearrangement joins TRBV28 to TRBJ2-1, with no clear D. This CDR3 has 11 amino acids. With 3 bases removed from V and 8 bases from J, the gap between germline ends came to 5 bases. Germline V gene data show CDR1 as MDHEN and CDR2 as SYDVKM. For the CDR3, the DNA is TGTGCCAGCAGTTTTACCCATGAGCAGTTCTGC. This translates into CASSFTHEQFC.

The CDR3 nucleotides are TGCAGTGCTCATAGCGGGAGGGCGGTTGAGACCCAGTACTTC. Translating it yields CSAHSGRAVETQYF. The chain uses TRBV20-1 and TRBJ2-5; TRBD2 agrees at 11 bases. This CDR3 is 14 amino acids long. Germline assignment: CDR1 DFQATT and CDR2 SNEGSKA (reference sequence). V shed 5 bases, J shed 5 bases, and the junction held 7 bases outside the gene matches.

This clonotype was recorded at least ten times. The J gene is TRBJ1-3, the V gene TRBV7-2; D gene ambiguous. The CDR3 spans 16 residues. Germline V gives CDR1 SGHTA, CDR2 FQGNSA. The V end was cut by 0 bases, the J end by 4 bases, with 13 bases between. In nucleotides, the CDR3 is TGTGCCAGCAGCTTAGCGCGGCCATCGAACGGAAACACCATATATTTT. Residues: CASSLARPSNGNTIYF.

This clonotype was seen repeatedly, ten times or more. The CDR3 DNA sequence: TGCGCCAGCAGCCAAGATGAAGCGGGTCAACCCTACAATGAGCAGTTCTTC. As protein: CASSQDEAGQPYNEQFF. The V and J genes are TRBV4-3 and TRBJ2-1; the D gene is possibly TRBD2 (6 bases). The V and J ends lost 0 bases and 2 bases respectively, with 14 bases between them. This CDR3 comprises 17 residues. CDR1 and CDR2 from the germline V gene are LGHNA and YSLEER.